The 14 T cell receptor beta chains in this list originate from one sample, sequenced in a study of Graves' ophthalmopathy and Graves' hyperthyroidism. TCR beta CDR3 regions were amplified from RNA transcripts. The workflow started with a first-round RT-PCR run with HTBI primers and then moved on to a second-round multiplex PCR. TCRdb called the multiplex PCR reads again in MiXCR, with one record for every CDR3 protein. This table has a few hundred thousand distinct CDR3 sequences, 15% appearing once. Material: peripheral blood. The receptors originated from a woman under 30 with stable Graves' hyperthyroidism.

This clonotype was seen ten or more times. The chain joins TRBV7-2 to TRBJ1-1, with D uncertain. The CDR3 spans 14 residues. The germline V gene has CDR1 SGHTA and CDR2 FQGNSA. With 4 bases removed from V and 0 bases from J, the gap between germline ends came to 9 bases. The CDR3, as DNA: TGTGCCAGCAGCTCGATTACAGTGAACACTGAAGCTTTCTTT. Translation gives CASSSITVNTEAFF. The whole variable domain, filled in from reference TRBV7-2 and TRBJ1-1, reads GAGVSQSPSNKVTEKGKDVELRCDPISGHTALYWYRQSLGQGLEFLIYFQGNSAPDKSGLPSDRFSAERTGGSVSTLTIQRTQQEDSAVYLCASSSITVNTEAFFGQGTRLTVV.

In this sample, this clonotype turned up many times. The CDR3 protein is CASSVRGTGDTEAFF. In DNA form, the CDR3 reads TGTGCCAGCAGCGTTCGGGGGACGGGCGACACTGAAGCTTTCTTT. The chain recombines TRBV9 with TRBJ1-1; perhaps TRBD1 as D (5 bases). Germline V gene data show CDR1 as SGDLS and CDR2 as YYNGEE. This CDR3 comprises 15 residues. The germline V and J ends were trimmed by 2 bases and 3 bases, with 14 bases remaining between them.

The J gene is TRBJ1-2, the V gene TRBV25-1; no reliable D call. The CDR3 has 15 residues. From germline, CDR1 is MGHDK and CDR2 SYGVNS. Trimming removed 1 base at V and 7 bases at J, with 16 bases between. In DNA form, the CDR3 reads TGTGCCAGCAGTGAATTCGGCAGGCAGGCGGGTGGCTACACCTTC. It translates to CASSEFGRQAGGYTF.

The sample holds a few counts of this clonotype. This CDR3 reads CASSYAQLSTDTQYF. The CDR3 region has the DNA TGTGCCAGCAGTTACGCCCAACTGAGCACAGATACGCAGTATTTT. The chain joins TRBV6-5 to TRBJ2-3; no reliable D call. V lost 2 bases to trimming and J lost 0 bases, with 9 bases between them. The CDR3 totals 15 residues. Germline CDR1 and CDR2: MNHEY and SVGAGI.

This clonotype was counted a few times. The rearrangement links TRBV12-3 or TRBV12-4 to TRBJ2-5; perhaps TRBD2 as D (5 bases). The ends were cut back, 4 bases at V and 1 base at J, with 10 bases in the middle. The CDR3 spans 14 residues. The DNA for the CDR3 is TGTGCCAGCAGTTCCTGGGAGCCCCAAGAGACCCAGTACTTC. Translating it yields CASSSWEPQETQYF.

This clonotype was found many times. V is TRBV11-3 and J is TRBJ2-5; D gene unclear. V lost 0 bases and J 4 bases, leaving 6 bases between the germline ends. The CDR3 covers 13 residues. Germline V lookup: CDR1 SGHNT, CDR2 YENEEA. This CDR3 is CASSLEGSETQYF. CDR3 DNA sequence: TGTGCCAGCAGCTTAGAGGGCTCAGAGACCCAGTACTTC.

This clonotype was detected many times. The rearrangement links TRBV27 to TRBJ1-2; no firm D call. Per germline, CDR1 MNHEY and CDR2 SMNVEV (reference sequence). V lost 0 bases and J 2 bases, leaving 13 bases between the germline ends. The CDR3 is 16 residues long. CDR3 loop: CASSLSLSGSNYGYTF. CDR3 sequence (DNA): TGTGCCAGCAGTTTATCGTTAAGTGGGTCGAACTATGGCTACACCTTC.

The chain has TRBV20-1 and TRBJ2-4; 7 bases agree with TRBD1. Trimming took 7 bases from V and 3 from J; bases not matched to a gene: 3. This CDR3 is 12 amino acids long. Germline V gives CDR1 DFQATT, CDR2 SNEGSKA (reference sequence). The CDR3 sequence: CSVWTGKNIQYF. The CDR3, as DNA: TGCAGTGTTTGGACAGGCAAAAACATTCAGTACTTC.

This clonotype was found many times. The chain's CDR3 is CASSLGRRTEAFF. The CDR3 nucleotides are TGTGCCAGCAGTTTGGGCCGACGGACTGAAGCTTTCTTT. V is TRBV12-3 or TRBV12-4 and J is TRBJ1-1; D unresolved. There are 13 residues in the CDR3. V dropped 3 bases and J dropped 5 bases, with 10 bases sitting between them.

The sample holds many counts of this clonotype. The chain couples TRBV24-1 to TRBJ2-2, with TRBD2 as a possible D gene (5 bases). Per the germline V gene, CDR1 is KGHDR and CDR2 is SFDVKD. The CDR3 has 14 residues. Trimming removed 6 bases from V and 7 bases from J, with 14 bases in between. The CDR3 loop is CATSTSAGSGELFF. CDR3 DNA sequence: TGTGCCACCAGTACGTCGGCGGGTAGCGGGGAGCTGTTTTTT.

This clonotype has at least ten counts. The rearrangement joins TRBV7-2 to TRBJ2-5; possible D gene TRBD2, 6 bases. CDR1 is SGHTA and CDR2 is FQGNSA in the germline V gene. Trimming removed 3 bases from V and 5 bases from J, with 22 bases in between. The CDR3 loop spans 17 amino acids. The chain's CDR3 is CASSFYRARAGFETQYF. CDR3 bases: TGTGCCAGCAGCTTCTATAGGGCCCGAGCGGGTTTTGAGACCCAGTACTTC.

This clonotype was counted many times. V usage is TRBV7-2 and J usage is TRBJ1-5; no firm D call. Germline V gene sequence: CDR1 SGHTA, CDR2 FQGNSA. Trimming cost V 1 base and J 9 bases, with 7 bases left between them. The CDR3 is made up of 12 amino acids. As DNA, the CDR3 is TGTGCCAGCAGCTTAGTACCGGGGCCCCAGCATTTT. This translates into CASSLVPGPQHF.

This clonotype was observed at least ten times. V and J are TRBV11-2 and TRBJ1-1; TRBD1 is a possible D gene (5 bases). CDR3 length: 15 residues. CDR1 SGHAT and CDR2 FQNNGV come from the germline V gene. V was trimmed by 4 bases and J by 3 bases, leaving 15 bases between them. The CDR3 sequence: CASSSLREGYTEAFF. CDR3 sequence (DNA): TGTGCCAGCAGCTCTTTACGGGAGGGGTACACTGAAGCTTTCTTT. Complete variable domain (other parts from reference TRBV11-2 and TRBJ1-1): EAGVAQSPRYKIIEKRQSVAFWCNPISGHATLYWYQQILGQGPKLLIQFQNNGVVDDSQLPKDRFSAERLKGVDSTLKIQPAKLEDSAVYLCASSSLREGYTEAFFGQGTRLTVV.

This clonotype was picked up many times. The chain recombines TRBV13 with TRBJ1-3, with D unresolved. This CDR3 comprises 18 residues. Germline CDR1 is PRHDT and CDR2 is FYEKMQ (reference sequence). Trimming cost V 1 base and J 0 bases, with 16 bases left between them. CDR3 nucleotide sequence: TGTGCCAGCAGCTTAGAAAAACAAACCAATGTCTCTGGAAACACCATATATTTT. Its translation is CASSLEKQTNVSGNTIYF.